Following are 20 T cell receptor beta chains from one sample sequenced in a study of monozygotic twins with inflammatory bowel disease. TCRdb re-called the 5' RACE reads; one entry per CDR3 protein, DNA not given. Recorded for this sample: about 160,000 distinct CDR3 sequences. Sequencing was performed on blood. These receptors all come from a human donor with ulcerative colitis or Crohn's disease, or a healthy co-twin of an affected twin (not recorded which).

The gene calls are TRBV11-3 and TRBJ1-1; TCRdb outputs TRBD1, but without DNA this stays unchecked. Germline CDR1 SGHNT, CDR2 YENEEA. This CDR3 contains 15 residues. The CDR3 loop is CASSLDGTGGTEAFF.

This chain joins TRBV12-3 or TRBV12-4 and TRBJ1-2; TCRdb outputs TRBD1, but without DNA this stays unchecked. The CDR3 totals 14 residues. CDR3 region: CASTFRTGQNGYTF.

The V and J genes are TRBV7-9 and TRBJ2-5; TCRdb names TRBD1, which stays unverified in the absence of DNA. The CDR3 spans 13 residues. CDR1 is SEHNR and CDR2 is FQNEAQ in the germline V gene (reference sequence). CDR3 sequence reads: CASSTQGFATQYF.

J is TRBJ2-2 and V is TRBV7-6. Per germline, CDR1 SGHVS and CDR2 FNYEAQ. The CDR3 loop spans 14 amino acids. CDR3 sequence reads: CASSLVADTGELFF. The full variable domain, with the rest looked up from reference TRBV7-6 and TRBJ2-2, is GAGVSQSPRYKVTKRGQDVALRCDPISGHVSLYWYRQALGQGPEFLTYFNYEAQQDKSGLPNDRFSAERPEGSISTLTIQRTEQRDSAMYRCASSLVADTGELFFGEGSRLTVL.

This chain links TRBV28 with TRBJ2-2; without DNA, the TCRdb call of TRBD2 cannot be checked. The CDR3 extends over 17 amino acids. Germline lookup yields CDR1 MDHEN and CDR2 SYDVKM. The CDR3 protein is CASSSLGLAGVSGELFF.

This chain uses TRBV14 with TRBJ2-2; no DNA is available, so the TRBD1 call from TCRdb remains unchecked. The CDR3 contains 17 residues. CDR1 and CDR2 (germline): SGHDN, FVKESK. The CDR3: CASSQAGRQGVTGELFF.

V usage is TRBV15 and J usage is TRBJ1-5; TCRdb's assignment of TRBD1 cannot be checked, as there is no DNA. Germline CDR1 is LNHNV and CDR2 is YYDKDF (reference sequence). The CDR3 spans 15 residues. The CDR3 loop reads CAISTPRAADQPQHF.

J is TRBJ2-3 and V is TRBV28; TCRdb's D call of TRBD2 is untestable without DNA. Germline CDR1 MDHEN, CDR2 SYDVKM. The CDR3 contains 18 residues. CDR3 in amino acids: CASSPPGLAGGKRDTQYF.

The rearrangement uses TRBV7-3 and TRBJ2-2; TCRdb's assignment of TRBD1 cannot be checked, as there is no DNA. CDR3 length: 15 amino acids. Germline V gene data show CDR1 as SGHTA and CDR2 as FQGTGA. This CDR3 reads CASSSGLPNTGELFF.

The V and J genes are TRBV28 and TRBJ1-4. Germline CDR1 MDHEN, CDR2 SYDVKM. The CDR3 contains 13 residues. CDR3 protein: CASTWTPNEKLFF.

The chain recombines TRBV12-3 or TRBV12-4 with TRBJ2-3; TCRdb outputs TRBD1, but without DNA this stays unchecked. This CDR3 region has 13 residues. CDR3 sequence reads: CASSPVSPDTQYF.

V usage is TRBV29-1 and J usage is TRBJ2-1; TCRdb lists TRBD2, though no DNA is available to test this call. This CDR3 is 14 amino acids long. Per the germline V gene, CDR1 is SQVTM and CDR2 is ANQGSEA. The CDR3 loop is CSVWPSGTYNEQFF.

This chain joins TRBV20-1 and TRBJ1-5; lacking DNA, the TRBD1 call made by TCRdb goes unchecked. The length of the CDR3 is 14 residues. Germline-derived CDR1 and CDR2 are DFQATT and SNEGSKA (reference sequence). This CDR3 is CSASDRDFNQPQHF.

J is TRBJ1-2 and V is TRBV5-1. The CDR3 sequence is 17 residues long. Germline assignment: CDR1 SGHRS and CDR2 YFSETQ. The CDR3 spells CASSLSFGTAGNYGYTF.

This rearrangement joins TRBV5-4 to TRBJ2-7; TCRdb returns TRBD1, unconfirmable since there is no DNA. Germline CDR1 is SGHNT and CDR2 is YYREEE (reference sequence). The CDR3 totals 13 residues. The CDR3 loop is CASSWTRGDEQYF.

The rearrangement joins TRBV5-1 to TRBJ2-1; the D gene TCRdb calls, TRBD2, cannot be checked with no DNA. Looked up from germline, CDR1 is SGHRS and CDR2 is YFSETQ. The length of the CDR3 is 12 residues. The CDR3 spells CASKGSYNEQFF.

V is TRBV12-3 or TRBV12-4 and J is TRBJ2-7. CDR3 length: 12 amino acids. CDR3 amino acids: CASSSGRSEQYF.

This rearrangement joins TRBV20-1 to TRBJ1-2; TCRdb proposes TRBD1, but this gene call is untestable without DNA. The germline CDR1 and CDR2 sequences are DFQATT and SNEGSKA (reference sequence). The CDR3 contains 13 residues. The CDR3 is CSARVAGGDGYTF.

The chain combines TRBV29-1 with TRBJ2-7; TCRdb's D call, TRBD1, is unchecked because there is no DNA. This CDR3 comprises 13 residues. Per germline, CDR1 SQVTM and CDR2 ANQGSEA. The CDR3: CSGGQGRLYEQYF.

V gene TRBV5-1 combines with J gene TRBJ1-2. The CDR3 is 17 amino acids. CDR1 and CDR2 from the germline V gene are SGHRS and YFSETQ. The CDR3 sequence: CASSSPRLGEEGYGYTF. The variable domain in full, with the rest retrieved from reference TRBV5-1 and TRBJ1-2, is KAGVTQTPRYLIKTRGQQVTLSCSPISGHRSVSWYQQTPGQGLQFLFEYFSETQRNKGNFPGRFSGRQFSNSRSEMNVSTLELGDSALYLCASSSPRLGEEGYGYTFGSGTRLTVV.